These 8 T cell receptor beta chains share one sample of origin, sequenced in a study of blood T cell repertoires in COVID-19 (TCRdb year 2020). Library creation used the immunoSEQ multiplex PCR assay. In its TCRdb copy, this immuneACCESS table keeps in-frame sequences only and misses some clones. Where compared with another copy, unresolved V genes explain less than half of these, and the others have no known cause. This sample holds roughly 200,000 clones; roughly 90% were observed only once. The ten largest clones add up to around 1.6% of the sample. The sequenced sample consisted of peripheral blood. The source is a man between 18 and 35 years old with active or convalescent COVID-19.

The genes are TRBV5-5 and TRBJ2-1; TRBD1 aligns across 9 bases. The CDR3 consists of 14 residues. V lost 5 bases to trimming and J lost 12 bases; unmatched junction nucleotides: 12. Germline V lookup: CDR1 SGHKS, CDR2 YYEKEE (reference sequence). Here the CDR3 reads CASSRAGQGQGQFF. CDR3 in DNA: TGTGCCAGCAGTCGGGCGGGACAGGGACAGGGGCAGTTCTTC.

The chain has TRBV2 and TRBJ2-3; 7 nucleotides align to TRBD1. The CDR3 is 15 residues long. CDR1 SNHLY and CDR2 FYNNEI come from the germline V gene. V was clipped by 6 bases and J by 2 bases; unmatched bases: 8. CDR3 in DNA: TGTGCCAGCAGGAGGGACAGCAAGGTCACAGATACGCAGTATTTT. This gives the protein CASRRDSKVTDTQYF.

This chain uses TRBV3-1 (or the pseudogene TRBV3-2) with TRBJ1-2; TRBD1 might be the D (6 bases). Trimming removed 4 bases from V and 6 bases from J, with 12 bases in between. The CDR3 has 13 residues. In germline, CDR1 is LGHDT, CDR2 YNNKEL (reference sequence). CDR3 region: CASSPGTWDGYTF. The CDR3 DNA follows: TGTGCCAGCAGCCCCGGGACATGGGATGGCTACACCTTC.

This clone showed up just once. The J gene is TRBJ1-1, the V gene TRBV2; 7 bases align to TRBD1. The germline V gene encodes CDR1 SNHLY and CDR2 FYNNEI. The CDR3 loop spans 14 amino acids. V lost 10 bases and J lost 3; bases outside the gene matches: 11. The CDR3 region is CATKFRDSYTEAFF. In DNA, the CDR3 is TGTGCCACTAAATTCCGGGACAGCTACACTGAAGCTTTCTTT.

The chain employs TRBV7-9 and TRBJ2-5; no clear D gene. The germline CDR1 and CDR2 sequences are SEHNR and FQNEAQ (reference sequence). Trimming took 7 bases from V and 5 from J, leaving 11 bases between them. CDR3 length equals 12 residues. The CDR3 DNA follows: TGTGCCAGCATCACCAGTACCGAGACCCAGTACTTC. It specifies CASITSTETQYF.

This rearrangement joins TRBV5-1 to TRBJ1-2, with D possibly TRBD1 on 5 matching bases. This CDR3 comprises 15 residues. V lost 4 bases, J lost 2 bases, and 15 bases lay in between. Germline CDR1 and CDR2: SGHRS and YFSETQ. DNA of the CDR3: TGCGCCAGCAGCCCGGATGGGCAGGGCAACTATGGCTACACCTTC. This encodes CASSPDGQGNYGYTF.

This clone came up once. The chain combines TRBV11-2 with TRBJ1-2, with a weak D call TRBD1 (6 bases). From germline, CDR1 is SGHAT and CDR2 FQNNGV. This CDR3 spans 14 amino acids. Trimming took 5 bases from V and 2 from J, leaving 12 bases between them. CDR3 protein: CASSPDRLNYGYTF. CDR3 DNA: TGTGCCAGCAGCCCGGACAGATTAAACTATGGCTACACCTTC.

This chain links TRBV24-1 with TRBJ1-2; 7 nucleotides align to TRBD1. V was clipped by 4 bases and J by 10 bases; unmatched bases: 5. The CDR3 extends over 12 amino acids. Per the germline V gene, CDR1 is KGHDR and CDR2 is SFDVKD. This chain's CDR3 is CATSETGDFYTF. CDR3 DNA: TGTGCCACCAGTGAAACAGGGGATTTCTACACCTTC.